This T cell receptor (beta chain) was profiled in a study of T cells in Graves' hyperthyroidism and ophthalmopathy. Germline V gene lookup returns CDR1 KGHSH and CDR2 LQKENI. V shed 3 bases, J shed 3 bases, and the junction held 5 bases outside the gene matches. This CDR3 spans 15 amino acids. It was RNA transcripts that yielded the amplified TCR beta CDR3 regions. A set of HTBI primers served as the primers for a first-round RT-PCR of the TCR CDR3. Via MiXCR, TCRdb re-called the multiplex PCR reads, giving one row per CDR3 protein. The sample contains a few hundred thousand distinct CDR3 sequences, approximately 17% of which appear only once. This clonotype was seen many times.

This rearrangement joins TRBV18 to TRBJ1-1; 9 bases align to TRBD1. This sequence was found in a man between 18 and 35 years old with Graves' ophthalmopathy. Sequencing used blood. Here the CDR3 reads CASSPPGQGYTEAFF. CDR3 sequence (DNA): TGTGCCAGCTCACCGCCGGGACAGGGTTACACTGAAGCTTTCTTT.